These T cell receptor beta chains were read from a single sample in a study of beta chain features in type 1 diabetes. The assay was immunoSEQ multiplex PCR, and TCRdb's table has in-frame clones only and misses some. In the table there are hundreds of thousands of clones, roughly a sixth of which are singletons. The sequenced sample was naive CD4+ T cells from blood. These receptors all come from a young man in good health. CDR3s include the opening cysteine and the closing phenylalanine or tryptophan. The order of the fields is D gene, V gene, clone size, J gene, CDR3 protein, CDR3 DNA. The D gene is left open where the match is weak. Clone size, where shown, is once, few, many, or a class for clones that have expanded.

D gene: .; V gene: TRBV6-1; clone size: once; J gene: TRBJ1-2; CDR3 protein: CASSETDNYGYTF; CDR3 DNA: TGTGCCAGCAGTGAAACAGACAACTATGGCTACACCTTC
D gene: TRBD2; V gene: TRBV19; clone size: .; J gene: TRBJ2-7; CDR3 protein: CASSMALSSGYSYEQYF; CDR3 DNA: TGTGCCAGTAGTATGGCCCTTTCTAGCGGTTACTCCTACGAGCAGTACTTC
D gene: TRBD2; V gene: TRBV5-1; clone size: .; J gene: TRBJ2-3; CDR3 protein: CASSLGTSGRAGFSTDTQYF; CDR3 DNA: TGCGCCAGCAGCTTGGGGACTAGCGGGAGGGCCGGGTTCAGCACAGATACGCAGTATTTT
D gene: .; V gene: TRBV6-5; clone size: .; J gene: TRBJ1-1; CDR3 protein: CASSYSGQRNTEAFF; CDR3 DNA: TGTGCCAGCAGTTACTCGGGCCAGAGGAACACTGAAGCTTTCTTT
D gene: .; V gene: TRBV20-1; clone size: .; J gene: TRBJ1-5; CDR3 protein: CSARGNQPQHF; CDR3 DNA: TGCAGTGCTAGAGGGAATCAGCCCCAGCATTTT
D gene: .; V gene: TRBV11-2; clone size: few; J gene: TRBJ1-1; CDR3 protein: CASSLGPNTEAFF; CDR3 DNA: TGTGCCAGCAGCTTAGGTCCGAACACTGAAGCTTTCTTT
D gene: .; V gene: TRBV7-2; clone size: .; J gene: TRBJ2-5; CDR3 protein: CASSSRETQYF; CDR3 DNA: TGTGCCAGCAGCTCAAGGGAGACCCAGTACTTC
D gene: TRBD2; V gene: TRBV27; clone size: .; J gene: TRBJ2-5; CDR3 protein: CASSPGLARGQETQYF; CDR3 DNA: TGTGCCAGCAGCCCGGGACTAGCGAGGGGGCAAGAGACCCAGTACTTC
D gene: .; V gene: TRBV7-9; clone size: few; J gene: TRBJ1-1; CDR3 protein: CASSLGGRNTEAFF; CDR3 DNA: TGTGCCAGCAGCTTAGGAGGTCGGAACACTGAAGCTTTCTTT
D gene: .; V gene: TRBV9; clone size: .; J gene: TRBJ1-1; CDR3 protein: CASSVAGSNTEAFF; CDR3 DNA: TGTGCCAGCAGCGTAGCGGGAAGCAACACTGAAGCTTTCTTT
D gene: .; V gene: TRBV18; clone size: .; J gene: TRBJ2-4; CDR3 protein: CASSPPVGTKNIQYF; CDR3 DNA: TGTGCCAGCTCACCCCCCGTGGGTACCAAAAACATTCAGTACTTC
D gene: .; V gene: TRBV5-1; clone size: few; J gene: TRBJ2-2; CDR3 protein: CASSLTGLANTGELFF; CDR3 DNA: TGCGCCAGCAGCTTGACAGGTTTAGCGAACACCGGGGAGCTGTTTTTT
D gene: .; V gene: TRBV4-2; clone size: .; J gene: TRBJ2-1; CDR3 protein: CASSYRNNEQFF; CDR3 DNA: TGTGCCAGCAGCTACCGTAACAATGAGCAGTTCTTC
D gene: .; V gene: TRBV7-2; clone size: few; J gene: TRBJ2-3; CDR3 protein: CASSLVGSTDTQYF; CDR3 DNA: TGTGCCAGCAGCTTAGTTGGTAGCACAGATACGCAGTATTTT
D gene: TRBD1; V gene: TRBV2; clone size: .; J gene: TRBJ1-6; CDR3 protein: CASRGTGGSSNSPLHF; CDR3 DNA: TGTGCCAGCAGGGGCACAGGGGGCAGCTCCAATTCACCCCTCCACTTT
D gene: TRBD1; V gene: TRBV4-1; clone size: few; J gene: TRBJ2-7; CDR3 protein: CASSQTGQGFGEQYF; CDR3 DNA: TGCGCCAGCAGCCAAACCGGACAGGGGTTTGGCGAGCAGTACTTC
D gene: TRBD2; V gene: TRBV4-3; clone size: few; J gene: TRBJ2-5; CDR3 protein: CASSPAATSRGETQYF; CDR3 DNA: TGCGCCAGCAGCCCAGCTGCGACTAGCCGGGGCGAGACCCAGTACTTC
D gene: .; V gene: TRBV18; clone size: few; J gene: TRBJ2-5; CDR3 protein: CASSPLLGQETQYF; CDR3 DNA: TGTGCCAGCTCACCCCTATTGGGGCAAGAGACCCAGTACTTC
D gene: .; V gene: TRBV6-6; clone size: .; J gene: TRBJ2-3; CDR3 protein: CASIRIGTDTQYF; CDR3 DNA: TGTGCCAGCATTAGGATTGGCACAGATACGCAGTATTTT
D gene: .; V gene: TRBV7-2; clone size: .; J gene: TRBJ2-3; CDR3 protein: CASSLTRDTDTQYF; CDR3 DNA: TGTGCCAGCAGCTTAACCCGGGACACAGATACGCAGTATTTT
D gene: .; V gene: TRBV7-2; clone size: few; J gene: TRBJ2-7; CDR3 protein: CASSLDREGPYEQYF; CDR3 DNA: TGTGCCAGCAGCTTGGACAGGGAGGGCCCCTACGAGCAGTACTTC
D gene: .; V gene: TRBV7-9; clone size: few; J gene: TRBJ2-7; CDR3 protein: CASSLGHSDSEQYF; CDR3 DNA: TGTGCCAGCAGCTTAGGGCACAGCGACAGCGAGCAGTACTTC
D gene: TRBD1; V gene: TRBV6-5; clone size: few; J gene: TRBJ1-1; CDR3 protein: CASSNFDRGFTEAFF; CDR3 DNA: TGTGCCAGCAGCAACTTTGACAGGGGGTTTACTGAAGCTTTCTTT
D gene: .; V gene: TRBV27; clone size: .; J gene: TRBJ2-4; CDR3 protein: CASSLSWWGLAKNIQYF; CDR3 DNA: TGTGCCAGCAGTTTAAGTTGGTGGGGGCTAGCCAAAAACATTCAGTACTTC
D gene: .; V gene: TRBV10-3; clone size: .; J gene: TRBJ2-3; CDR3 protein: CAISEIGAGTDTQYF; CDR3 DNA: TGTGCCATCAGTGAAATAGGGGCCGGCACAGATACGCAGTATTTT
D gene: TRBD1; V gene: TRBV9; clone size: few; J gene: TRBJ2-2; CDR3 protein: CASSTSGTGNTGELFF; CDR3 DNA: TGTGCCAGCAGCACTAGTGGGACAGGTAACACCGGGGAGCTGTTTTTT
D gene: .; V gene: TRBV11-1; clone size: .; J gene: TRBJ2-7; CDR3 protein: CASSRESYEQYF; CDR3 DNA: TGTGCCAGCAGCCGGGAAAGCTACGAGCAGTACTTC
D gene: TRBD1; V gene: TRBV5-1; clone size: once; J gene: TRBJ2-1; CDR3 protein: CASSTPGSGGRNEQFF; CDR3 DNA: TGCGCCAGCAGCACCCCCGGGTCAGGGGGCCGCAATGAGCAGTTCTTC
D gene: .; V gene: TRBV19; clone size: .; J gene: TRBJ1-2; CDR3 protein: CASSRGRNYGYTF; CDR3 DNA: TGTGCCAGTAGTAGGGGCAGGAACTATGGCTACACCTTC
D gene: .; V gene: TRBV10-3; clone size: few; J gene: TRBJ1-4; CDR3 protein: CAISESGRGEKLFF; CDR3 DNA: TGTGCCATCAGTGAGTCGGGCAGGGGCGAAAAACTGTTTTTT
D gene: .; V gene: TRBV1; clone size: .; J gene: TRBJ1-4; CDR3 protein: CTSSQVRHPGGSATNEKLFF; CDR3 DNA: TGCACCAGCAGCCAAGTAAGGCACCCAGGAGGATCAGCAACTAATGAAAAACTGTTTTTT
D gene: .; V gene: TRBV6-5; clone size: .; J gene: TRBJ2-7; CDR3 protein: CASTQAGPYEQYF; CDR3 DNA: TGTGCCAGCACCCAGGCAGGTCCCTACGAGCAGTACTTC
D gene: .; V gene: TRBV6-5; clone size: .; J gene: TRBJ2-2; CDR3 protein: CASSYSVEELFF; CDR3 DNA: TGTGCCAGCAGTTACTCGGTGGAGGAGCTGTTTTTT
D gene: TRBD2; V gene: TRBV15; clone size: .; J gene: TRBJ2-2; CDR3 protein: CATSSRGLAGGLKWNTGELFF; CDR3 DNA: TGTGCCACCAGCAGTCGCGGACTAGCGGGGGGGCTTAAGTGGAACACCGGGGAGCTGTTTTTT
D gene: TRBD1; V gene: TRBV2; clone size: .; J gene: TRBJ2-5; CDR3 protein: CASDSRQGSAETQYF; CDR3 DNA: TGTGCCAGCGACTCTAGACAGGGAAGTGCAGAGACCCAGTACTTC
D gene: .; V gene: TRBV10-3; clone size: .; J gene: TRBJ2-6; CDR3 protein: CAISGSGANVLTF; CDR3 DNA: TGTGCCATCAGTGGGTCTGGGGCCAACGTCCTGACTTTC
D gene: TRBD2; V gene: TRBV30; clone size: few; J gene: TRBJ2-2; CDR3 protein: CARGTIGGAGTGELFF; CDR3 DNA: TGTGCCCGAGGAACCATCGGGGGGGCCGGAACCGGGGAGCTGTTTTTT
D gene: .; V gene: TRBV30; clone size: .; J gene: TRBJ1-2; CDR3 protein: CAWSVGLGGGYTF; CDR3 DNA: TGTGCCTGGAGTGTGGGACTGGGGGGTGGCTACACCTTC
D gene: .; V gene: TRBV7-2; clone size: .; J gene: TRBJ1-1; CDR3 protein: CASSLAWGDSTEAFF; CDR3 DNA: TGTGCCAGCAGCTTAGCGTGGGGGGATAGCACTGAAGCTTTCTTT
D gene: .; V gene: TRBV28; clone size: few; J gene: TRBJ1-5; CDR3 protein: CASSFRLRGNQPQHF; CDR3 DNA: TGTGCCAGCAGTTTTCGGTTGCGTGGCAATCAGCCCCAGCATTTT
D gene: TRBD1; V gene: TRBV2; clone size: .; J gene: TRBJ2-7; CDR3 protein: CASAPTGGREQYF; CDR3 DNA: TGTGCCAGCGCTCCGACAGGGGGAAGGGAGCAGTACTTC
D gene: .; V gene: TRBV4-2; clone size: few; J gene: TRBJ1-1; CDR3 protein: CASSKQGFTEAFF; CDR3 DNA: TGTGCCAGCAGCAAACAGGGATTTACTGAAGCTTTCTTT
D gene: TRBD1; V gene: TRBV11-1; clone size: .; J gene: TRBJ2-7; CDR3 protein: CASSSPTLGQGIHEQYF; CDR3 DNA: TGTGCCAGCAGCTCACCCACCTTGGGACAGGGGATCCACGAGCAGTACTTC
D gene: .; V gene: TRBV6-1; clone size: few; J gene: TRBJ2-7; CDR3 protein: CASSGISENLYEQYF; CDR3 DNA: TGTGCCAGCAGTGGAATCAGCGAGAACCTCTACGAGCAGTACTTC
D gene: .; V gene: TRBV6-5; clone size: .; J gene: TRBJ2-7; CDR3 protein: CASSYSNGGVGSKQYF; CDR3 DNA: TGTGCCAGCAGTTACTCGAACGGGGGCGTTGGGAGCAAGCAGTACTTC
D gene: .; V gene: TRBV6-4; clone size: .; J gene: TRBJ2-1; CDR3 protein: CASSDSAASSYNEQFF; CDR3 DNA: TGTGCCAGCAGTGACTCAGCGGCGAGCTCCTACAATGAGCAGTTCTTC
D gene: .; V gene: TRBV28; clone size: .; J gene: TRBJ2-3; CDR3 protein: CASSPRGAGERYTQYF; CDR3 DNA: TGTGCCAGCAGTCCCCGGGGGGCGGGAGAAAGATATACGCAGTATTTT
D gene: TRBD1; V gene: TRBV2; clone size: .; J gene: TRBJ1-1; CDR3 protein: CASSYRGEAFF; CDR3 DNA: TGTGCCAGCAGTTACAGGGGGGAAGCTTTCTTT
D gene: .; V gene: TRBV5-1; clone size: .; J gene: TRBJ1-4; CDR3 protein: CASSLSRATNEKLFF; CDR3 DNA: TGCGCCAGCAGCTTGAGCAGAGCAACTAATGAAAAACTGTTTTTT
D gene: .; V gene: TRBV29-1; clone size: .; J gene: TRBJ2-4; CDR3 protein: CSVASTGAKNIQYF; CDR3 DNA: TGCAGCGTTGCGTCCACGGGAGCCAAAAACATTCAGTACTTC
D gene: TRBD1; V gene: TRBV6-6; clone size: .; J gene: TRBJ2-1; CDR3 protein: CASTRLQGTANEQFF; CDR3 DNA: TGTGCCAGCACCCGGCTACAGGGGACGGCGAATGAGCAGTTCTTC
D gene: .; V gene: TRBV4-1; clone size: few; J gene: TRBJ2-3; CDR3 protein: CASSQTLTDTQYF; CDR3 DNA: TGCGCCAGCAGCCAAACCCTCACAGATACGCAGTATTTT
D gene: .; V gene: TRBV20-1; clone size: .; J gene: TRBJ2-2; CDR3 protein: CSSRGTGELFF; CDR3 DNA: TGCAGTTCGCGCGGCACCGGGGAGCTGTTTTTT
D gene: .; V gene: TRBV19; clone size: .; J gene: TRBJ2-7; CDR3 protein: CASSIQGPTYEQYF; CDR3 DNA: TGTGCCAGTAGTATACAGGGCCCAACCTACGAGCAGTACTTC
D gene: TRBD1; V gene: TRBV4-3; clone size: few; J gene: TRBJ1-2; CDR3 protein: CASSQDRGQGFVSYGYTF; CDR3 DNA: TGCGCCAGCAGCCAAGATCGAGGACAGGGCTTTGTCAGCTATGGCTACACCTTC